The following is a TCR beta chain sequence with its context. This receptor's antigen is unknown. Base qualities are not at hand, and no much larger clone is one base apart. Donors were 39 systemically healthy Caucasian individuals from Russia aged roughly 6 to 95 years. Each donor gave about 9.2 milliliters of peripheral blood, drawn into EDTA-treated Vacutainer tubes. Ficoll-Paque density-gradient centrifugation was used to isolate PBMCs, with at least 7 million per sample. Total RNA, at least 5 micrograms per sample, was extracted from PBMCs with Trizol reagent. The percentages of naive CD45RAhigh/CD27high T cells were determined by flow cytometry on a PBMC aliquot from every donor. Reading from cysteine to phenylalanine, the CDR3 counts 13 amino acids. Kept here is only the CDR3 DNA, which spans 39 bases and is read in frame from base 1. V is cut by 7 bases and J by 3 bases, and the space between the germline ends is 10 bases. CDR1 and CDR2 (LNHNV, YYDKDF) derive from the germline V gene (reference sequence).

The data were taken from a study of blood T cells in healthy people across ages (dated by TCRdb to between 2015 and 2017). For context, the study as a whole: Template switching captured roughly one uniquely barcoded TCR beta cDNA molecule per two T cells in model experiments. Age-related changes in TCR beta repertoire diversity were measured in the study by deep sequencing normalized with unique cDNA molecular identifiers. The donors were divided into four age groups: young (average roughly 17 years), middle-aged (about 39), aged (about 60) and long-lived (roughly 82). To avoid experimental bias, donors of different ages were spread randomly across the sequencing lanes. Using the same blood draw, the study looked at two additional independent replicas of 1 million unique cDNA reads for two donors, one aged 18 to 29 and the other aged 80 or older. Study-wide conclusions, independent of this receptor: Conclusive comparison of naive and antigen-experienced compartments was prevented by the profiling of bulk unsorted PBMCs. As age increased, observed TCR beta diversity per million T cells dropped in a roughly linear way, and a significant reduction was already evident by age 40. Observed TCR beta diversity correlated strongly with the percentage of naive T cells measured by flow cytometry. Because the CMV infection status of the donors was unknown, age-related changes in expanded clonotypes may potentially have been confounded. Compared with the aged group, the long-lived group had more naive CD4+ T cells, fewer expanded clones and increased TCR diversity, suggesting age selection. Total diversity estimates from one million sequenced T cells were considered lower bounds and underestimates.

Library preparation was by 5' RACE. The sample was run on an Illumina HiSeq 2500. The second PCR ran for roughly 6 to 11 cycles and used a J-beta primer mix along with a sample-barcoded 5' primer. A template-switch 5' adaptor carrying 12 random nucleotides introduced a unique molecular identifier onto each TCR beta cDNA molecule. At least 2.5 million CDR3-containing paired-end reads were obtained from each sample. First-strand cDNA synthesis was performed from all RNA using the Mint cDNA synthesis kit, with priming by a TRBC-specific oligonucleotide. All cDNA was treated with uracil-DNA glycosylase and then went through a first 18-cycle PCR with the universal primers M1SS and BC2_uni_R. The paper's data handling went like this. Normalization of each sample was performed by random selection of 1 million high-quality reads, each carrying a distinct molecular identifier. Instead of being binned into consensus sequences, reads with shared molecular identifiers were discarded. MiTCR, with a Q25 quality threshold and the strictest error-elimination algorithm, was used for CDR3 identification, clonotype clustering and error correction. A nonparametric unseen species model with Euler transformation was used to estimate a lower bound on total TCR beta diversity. TCRdb handled the public reads itself, with Q25 trimming in fastp and clone calling in MiXCR, and kept productive beta chains. Under each unique CDR3 protein, matching rows form one entry showing the most common genes and DNA. The V and J calls follow TCRdb's processing rather than the paper's. The sample profile shows 1.5 million to 2 million distinct CDR3 sequences; 25% to 30% of them were found once. The top ten hold roughly 8% of the sample.

The chain is encoded by TRBV15 joined to TRBJ1-5; the D gene cannot be named for sure. Sequencing input: blood. The clonotype comes from a woman aged 30 to 39 in good health. The DNA sequence follows: TGTGCCACCACCATAGACCTCAATCAGCCCCAGCATTTT. This translates into CATTIDLNQPQHF.